Sequencing of this T cell receptor (beta chain) was carried out in a study of T cells after posttransplantation cyclophosphamide. Study-wide results and caveats: Donor CD8+ memory clones often dominated recipient blood repertoires at later times. Tissue-infiltrating T cells from skin or gut overlapped little with blood T cells.

The related graft donor's blood sample was taken on the day of bone marrow donation. Assay: immunoSEQ multiplex PCR; the TCRdb copy retains only in-frame clones and omits some. The specimen has more than 40,000 clones, none found just once. This clone was found many times. Its antigen is not known. The germline CDR1 and CDR2 sequences are SGHKS and YYEKEE (reference sequence). The CDR3 extends over 15 amino acids. V lost 4 bases to trimming and J lost 3 bases; unmatched junction nucleotides: 7. The sequencing sample was made of PBMCs. This receptor was obtained from a man aged 35-49 years in good health, CMV-negative, and a related stem cell transplant donor. This chain uses TRBV5-5 with TRBJ2-7; TRBD1 aligns across 10 bases. The CDR3 reads CASSIGQGVYYEQYF. The CDR3 DNA is TGTGCCAGCAGCATAGGACAGGGGGTATACTACGAGCAGTACTTC.